This record concerns one T cell receptor beta chain sequence. Its antigen is unidentified. The data derive from a study of radiotherapy plus CTLA-4 blockade in lung cancer. General observations from the study: Blood-borne expansion of tumor-derived TCR clones followed radiotherapy plus ipilimumab.

Ipilimumab-mediated CTLA-4 blockade plus focal radiation was given to patients having chemo-refractory metastatic non-small-cell lung cancer. Clones were read by immunoSEQ multiplex PCR, and TCRdb kept only the in-frame ones, dropping some. The sample contains tens of thousands of clones, 70% to 80% of which appear only once. The CDR3 runs 15 residues. V lost 4 bases, J lost 7 bases, and 17 bases lay in between. Germline V lookup: CDR1 MGHRA, CDR2 YSYEKL. This chain links TRBV4-1 with TRBJ2-1, with D possibly being TRBD2 (5 bases). The sample in question was peripheral blood, obtained from a patient treated with radiotherapy plus ipilimumab. The TCR was taken from a human donor with non-small cell lung cancer who had a complete response to radiotherapy plus ipilimumab. CDR3 DNA: TGCGCCAGCAGCCCCTCTCCCCGTCCGGGGAATGAGCAGTTCTTC. Translated, it gives CASSPSPRPGNEQFF.